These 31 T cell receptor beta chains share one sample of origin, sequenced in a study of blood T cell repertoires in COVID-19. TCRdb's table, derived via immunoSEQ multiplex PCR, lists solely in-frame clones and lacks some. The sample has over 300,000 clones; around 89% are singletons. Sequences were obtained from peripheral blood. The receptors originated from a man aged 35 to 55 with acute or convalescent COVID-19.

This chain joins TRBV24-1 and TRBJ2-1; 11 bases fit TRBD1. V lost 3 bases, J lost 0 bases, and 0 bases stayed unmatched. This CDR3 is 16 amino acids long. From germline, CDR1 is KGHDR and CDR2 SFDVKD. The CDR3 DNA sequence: TGTGCCACCAGTGATGGGACAGGGGGCTCCTACAATGAGCAGTTCTTC. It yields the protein CATSDGTGGSYNEQFF.

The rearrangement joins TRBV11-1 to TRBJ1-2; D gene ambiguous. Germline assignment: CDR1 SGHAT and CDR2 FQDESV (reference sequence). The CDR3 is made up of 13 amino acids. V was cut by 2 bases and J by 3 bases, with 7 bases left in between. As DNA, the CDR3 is TGTGCCAGCAGCTTATTCCAGGACTATGGCTACACCTTC. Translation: CASSLFQDYGYTF.

This CDR3 reads CASSLRGDRSYGYTF. The CDR3 DNA sequence: TGTGCCAGTAGTTTGCGCGGGGACAGGTCGTATGGCTACACCTTC. The rearrangement uses TRBV19 and TRBJ1-2; 8 bases are shared with TRBD1. V trimming: 5 bases; J trimming: 5 bases; junction bases outside the gene matches: 10. The V gene's germline CDR1 is LNHDA and CDR2 SQIVND (reference sequence). The length of the CDR3 is 15 residues.

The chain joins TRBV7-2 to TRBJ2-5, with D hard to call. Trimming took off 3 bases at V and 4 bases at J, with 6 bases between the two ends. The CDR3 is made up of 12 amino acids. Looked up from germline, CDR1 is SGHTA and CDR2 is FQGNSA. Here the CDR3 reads CASSFSSETQYF. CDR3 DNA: TGTGCCAGCAGCTTTAGTTCAGAGACCCAGTACTTC.

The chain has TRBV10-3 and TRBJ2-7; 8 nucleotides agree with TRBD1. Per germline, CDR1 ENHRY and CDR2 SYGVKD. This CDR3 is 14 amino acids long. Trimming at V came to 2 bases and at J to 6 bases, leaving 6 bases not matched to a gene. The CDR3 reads CAISEGQGKSEQYF. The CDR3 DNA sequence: TGTGCCATCAGTGAGGGACAGGGAAAGTCCGAGCAGTACTTC.

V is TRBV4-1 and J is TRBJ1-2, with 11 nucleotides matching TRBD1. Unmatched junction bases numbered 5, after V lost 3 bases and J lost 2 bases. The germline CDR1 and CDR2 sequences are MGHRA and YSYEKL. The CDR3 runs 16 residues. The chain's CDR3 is CASSHGQGAVNYGYTF. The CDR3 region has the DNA TGCGCCAGCAGCCATGGACAGGGGGCAGTCAACTATGGCTACACCTTC.

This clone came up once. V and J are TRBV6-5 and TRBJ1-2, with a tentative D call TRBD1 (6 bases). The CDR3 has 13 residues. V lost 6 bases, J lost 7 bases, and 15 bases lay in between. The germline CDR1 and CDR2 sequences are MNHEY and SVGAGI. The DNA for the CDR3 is TGTGCCAGCAGCCAACAGGGACGGTCTGGCTACACCTTC. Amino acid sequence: CASSQQGRSGYTF.

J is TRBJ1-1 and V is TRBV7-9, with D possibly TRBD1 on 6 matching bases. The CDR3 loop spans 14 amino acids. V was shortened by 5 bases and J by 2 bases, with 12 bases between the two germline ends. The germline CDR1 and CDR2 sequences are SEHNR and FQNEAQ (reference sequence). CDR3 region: CASSTLTGNTEAFF. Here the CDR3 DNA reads TGTGCCAGCAGCACCCTGACAGGAAACACTGAAGCTTTCTTT. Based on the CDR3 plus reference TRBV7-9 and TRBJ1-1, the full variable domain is DTGVSQNPRHKITKRGQNVTFRCDPISEHNRLYWYRQTLGQGPEFLTYFQNEAQLEKSRLLSDRFSAERPKGSFSTLEIQRTEQGDSAMYLCASSTLTGNTEAFFGQGTRLTVV.

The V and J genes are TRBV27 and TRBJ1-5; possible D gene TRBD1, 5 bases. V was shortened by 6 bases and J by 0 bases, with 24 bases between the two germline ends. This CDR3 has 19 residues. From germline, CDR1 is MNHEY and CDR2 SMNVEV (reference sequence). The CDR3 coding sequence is TGTGCCAGCAGCGAAGTGGTTTTCGGCAGGGATCATAGCAATCAGCCCCAGCATTTT. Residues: CASSEVVFGRDHSNQPQHF.

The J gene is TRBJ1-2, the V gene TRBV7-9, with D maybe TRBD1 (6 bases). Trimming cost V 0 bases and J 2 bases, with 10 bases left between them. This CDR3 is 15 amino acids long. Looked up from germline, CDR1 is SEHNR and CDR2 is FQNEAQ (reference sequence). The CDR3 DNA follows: TGTGCCAGCAGCTTAGCCGGGACATCCAACTATGGCTACACCTTC. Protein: CASSLAGTSNYGYTF.

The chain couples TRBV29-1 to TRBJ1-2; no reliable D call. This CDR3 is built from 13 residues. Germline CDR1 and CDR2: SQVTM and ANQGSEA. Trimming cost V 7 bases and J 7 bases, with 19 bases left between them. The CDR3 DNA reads TGCAGCGCCTCGGACGGCGAACTAGGTGGCTACACCTTC. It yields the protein CSASDGELGGYTF.

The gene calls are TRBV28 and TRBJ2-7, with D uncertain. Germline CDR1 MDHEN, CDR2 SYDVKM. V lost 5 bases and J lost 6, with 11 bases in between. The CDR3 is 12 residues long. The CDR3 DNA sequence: TGTGCCAGCAGTCTCTTCATCAGCGAGCAGTACTTC. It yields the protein CASSLFISEQYF.

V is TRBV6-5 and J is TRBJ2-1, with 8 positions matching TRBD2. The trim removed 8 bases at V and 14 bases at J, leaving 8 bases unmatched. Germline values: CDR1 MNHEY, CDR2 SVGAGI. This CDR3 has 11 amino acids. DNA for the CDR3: TGTGCCAGCGGGGAGGCGGGGGGTAAGTTCTTC. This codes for CASGEAGGKFF.

CDR3 DNA: TGTGCCAGTAGTCGGGGCTTCGGGGGGGCGGATGGCTACACCTTC. Translated: CASSRGFGGADGYTF. V and J are TRBV19 and TRBJ1-2, with D tentatively TRBD1 (6 bases). Germline values: CDR1 LNHDA, CDR2 SQIVND (reference sequence). The CDR3 sequence is 15 residues long. Trimming cost V 5 bases and J 6 bases, with 19 bases left between them.

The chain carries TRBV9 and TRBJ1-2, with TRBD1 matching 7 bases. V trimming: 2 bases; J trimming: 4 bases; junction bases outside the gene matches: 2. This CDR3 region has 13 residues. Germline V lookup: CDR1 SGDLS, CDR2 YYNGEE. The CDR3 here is CASSVQGVYGYTF. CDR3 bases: TGTGCCAGCAGCGTGCAGGGGGTCTATGGCTACACCTTC. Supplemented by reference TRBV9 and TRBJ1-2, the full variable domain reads DSGVTQTPKHLITATGQRVTLRCSPRSGDLSVYWYQQSLDQGLQFLIQYYNGEERAKGNILERFSAQQFPDLHSELNLSSLELGDSALYFCASSVQGVYGYTFGSGTRLTVV.

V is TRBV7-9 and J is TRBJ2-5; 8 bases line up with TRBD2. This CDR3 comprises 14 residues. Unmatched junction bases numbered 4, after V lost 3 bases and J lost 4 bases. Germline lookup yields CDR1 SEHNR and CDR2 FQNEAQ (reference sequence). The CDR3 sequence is CASSFGAGAETQYF. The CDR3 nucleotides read TGTGCCAGCAGCTTTGGAGCGGGAGCAGAGACCCAGTACTTC.

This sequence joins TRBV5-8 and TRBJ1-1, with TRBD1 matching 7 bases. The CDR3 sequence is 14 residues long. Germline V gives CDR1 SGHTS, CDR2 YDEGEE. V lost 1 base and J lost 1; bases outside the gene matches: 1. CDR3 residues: CASSLQGGNTEAFF. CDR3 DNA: TGTGCCAGCAGCTTGCAGGGGGGGAACACTGAAGCTTTCTTT.

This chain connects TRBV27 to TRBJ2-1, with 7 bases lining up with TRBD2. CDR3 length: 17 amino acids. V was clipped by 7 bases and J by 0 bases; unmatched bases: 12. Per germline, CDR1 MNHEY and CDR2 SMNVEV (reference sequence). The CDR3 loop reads CASTSLAEPSSYNEQFF. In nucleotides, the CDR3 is TGTGCCAGCACCTCTCTAGCGGAGCCTAGCTCCTACAATGAGCAGTTCTTC.

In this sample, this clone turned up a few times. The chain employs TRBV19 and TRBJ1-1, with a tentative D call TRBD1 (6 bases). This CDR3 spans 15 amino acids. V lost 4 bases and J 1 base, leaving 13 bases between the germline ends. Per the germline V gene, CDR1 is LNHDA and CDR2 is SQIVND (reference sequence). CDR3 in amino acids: CASSTPRGPNTEAFF. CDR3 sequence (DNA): TGTGCCAGTAGTACCCCCAGGGGCCCGAACACTGAAGCTTTCTTT.

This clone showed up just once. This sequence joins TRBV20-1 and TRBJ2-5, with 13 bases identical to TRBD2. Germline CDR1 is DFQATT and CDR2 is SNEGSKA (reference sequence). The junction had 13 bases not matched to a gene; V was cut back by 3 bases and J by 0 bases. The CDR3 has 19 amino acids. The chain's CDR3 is CSASKWTSGGNLYQETQYF. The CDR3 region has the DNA TGCAGTGCTAGTAAATGGACTAGCGGGGGAAACCTGTACCAAGAGACCCAGTACTTC.

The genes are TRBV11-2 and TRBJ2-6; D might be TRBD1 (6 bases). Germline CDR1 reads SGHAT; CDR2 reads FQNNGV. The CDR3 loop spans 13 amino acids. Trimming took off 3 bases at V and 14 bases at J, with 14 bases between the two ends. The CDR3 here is CASSFSQGWILTF. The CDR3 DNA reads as TGTGCCAGCAGCTTTTCCCAGGGGTGGATCCTGACTTTC.

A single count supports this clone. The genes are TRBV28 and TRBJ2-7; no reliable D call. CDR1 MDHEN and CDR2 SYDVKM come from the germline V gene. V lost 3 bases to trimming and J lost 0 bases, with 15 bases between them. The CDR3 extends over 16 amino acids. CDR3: CASSFTLESLSYEQYF. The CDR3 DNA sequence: TGTGCCAGCAGTTTTACTCTCGAGAGCCTCTCCTACGAGCAGTACTTC.

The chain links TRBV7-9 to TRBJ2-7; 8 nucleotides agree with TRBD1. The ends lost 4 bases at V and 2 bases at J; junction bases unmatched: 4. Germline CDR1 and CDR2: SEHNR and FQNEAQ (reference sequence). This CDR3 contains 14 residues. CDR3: CASSWGQAAYEQYF. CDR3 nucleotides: TGTGCCAGCAGCTGGGGACAGGCCGCCTACGAGCAGTACTTC.

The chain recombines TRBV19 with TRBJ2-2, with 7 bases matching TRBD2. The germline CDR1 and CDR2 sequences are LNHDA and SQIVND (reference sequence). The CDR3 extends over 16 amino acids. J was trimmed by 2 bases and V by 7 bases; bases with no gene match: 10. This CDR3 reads CASNSPGLPNTGELFF. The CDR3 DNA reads TGTGCCAGTAACTCTCCGGGACTACCTAACACCGGGGAGCTGTTTTTT.

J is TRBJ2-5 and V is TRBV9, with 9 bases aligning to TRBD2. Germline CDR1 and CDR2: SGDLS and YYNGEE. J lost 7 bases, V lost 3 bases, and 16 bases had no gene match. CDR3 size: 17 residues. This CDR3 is CASSEGSSGVRLGTQYF. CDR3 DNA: TGTGCCAGCAGCGAGGGGTCTAGCGGGGTCCGGTTGGGGACCCAGTACTTC.

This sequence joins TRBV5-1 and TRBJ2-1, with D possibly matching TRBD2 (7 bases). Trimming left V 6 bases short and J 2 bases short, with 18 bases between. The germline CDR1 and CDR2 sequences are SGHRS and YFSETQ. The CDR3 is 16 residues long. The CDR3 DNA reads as TGCGCCAGCACCTCCCGTGGGGGGGCCACCTACAATGAGCAGTTCTTC. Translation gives CASTSRGGATYNEQFF.

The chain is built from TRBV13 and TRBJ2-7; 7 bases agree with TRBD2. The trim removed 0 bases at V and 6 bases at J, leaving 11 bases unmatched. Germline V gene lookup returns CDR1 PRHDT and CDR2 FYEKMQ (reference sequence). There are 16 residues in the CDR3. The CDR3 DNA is TGTGCCAGCAGCTTAGGACCCCCACGGGGGGTGGGCGAGCAGTACTTC. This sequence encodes CASSLGPPRGVGEQYF.

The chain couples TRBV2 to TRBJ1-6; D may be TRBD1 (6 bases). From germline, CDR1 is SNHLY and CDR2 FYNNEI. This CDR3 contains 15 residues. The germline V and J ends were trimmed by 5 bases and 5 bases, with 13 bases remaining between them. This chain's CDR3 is CASSFLQGNNSPLHF. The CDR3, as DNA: TGTGCCAGCAGTTTCCTCCAGGGGAATAATTCACCCCTCCACTTT.

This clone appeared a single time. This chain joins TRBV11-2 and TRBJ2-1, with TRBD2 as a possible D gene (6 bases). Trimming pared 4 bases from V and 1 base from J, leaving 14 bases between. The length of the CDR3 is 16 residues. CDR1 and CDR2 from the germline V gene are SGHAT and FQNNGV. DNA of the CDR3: TGTGCCAGCAGCTCAACCCGGGGGAGGTCCTACAATGAGCAGTTCTTC. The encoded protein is CASSSTRGRSYNEQFF.

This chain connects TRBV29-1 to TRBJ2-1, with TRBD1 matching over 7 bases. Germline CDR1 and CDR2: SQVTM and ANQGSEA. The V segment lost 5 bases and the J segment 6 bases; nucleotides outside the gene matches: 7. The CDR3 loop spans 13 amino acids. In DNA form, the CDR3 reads TGCAGCGTTCTACAGGGGTTGGGCAATGAGCAGTTCTTC. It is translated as CSVLQGLGNEQFF.

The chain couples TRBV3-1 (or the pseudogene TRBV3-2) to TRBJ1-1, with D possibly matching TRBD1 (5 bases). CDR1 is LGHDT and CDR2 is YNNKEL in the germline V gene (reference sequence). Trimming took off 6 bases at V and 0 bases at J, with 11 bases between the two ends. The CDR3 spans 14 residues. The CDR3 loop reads CASSRQSLNTEAFF. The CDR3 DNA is TGTGCCAGCAGTCGACAGTCGCTGAACACTGAAGCTTTCTTT.